This T cell receptor (beta chain) was found in a study of beta chain features in type 1 diabetes. Study results and caveats: High TCR expression in some cells could lead to their over-representation in cDNA sequencing. Type 1 diabetes patients showed fewer insertions and more deletions at VDJ junctions.

CD45RO/CCR7/CD25/CD127/CD95/CD27 sorting isolated CD4+ naive, central memory, regulatory and stem cell-like memory cells. Sort purity for all populations was recorded as exceeding 98%. Expressed TCRB transcripts were sequenced after all isolated RNA was converted to cDNA. Generated by immunoSEQ multiplex PCR, the TCRdb table keeps only in-frame clones and is missing some. The profile shows about 620,000 clones, 15% to 17% of them singletons. This CDR3 spans 12 amino acids. Germline V gene sequence: CDR1 MNHEY, CDR2 SVGAGI. V lost 5 bases to trimming and J lost 7 bases, with 9 bases between them. Concerning this clone itself: Its antigen remains unidentified.

The sample was naive CD4+ T cells from blood. The receptor was isolated from a man younger than 35 in good health. The rearrangement uses TRBV6-5 and TRBJ2-1; D remains ambiguous. The CDR3 loop is CASSQSGNEQFF. DNA for the CDR3: TGTGCCAGCAGTCAATCAGGAAATGAGCAGTTCTTC.